This T cell receptor (beta chain) was retrieved from a study of tumor and adjacent non-tumor tissue in lung cancer. About the research overall: The cohort had 12 to 13 adenocarcinoma, a couple of squamous cell and 1 small cell patients. Samples averaged about 3.8 million productive TCRbeta reads each.

This sample's RNA came from whole unsorted tissue. As regards this clonotype: The antigen remains undetermined.

The CDR3 extends over 12 amino acids. V lost 4 bases and J 0 bases, leaving 4 bases between the germline ends. CDR1 is DFQATT and CDR2 is SNEGSKA in the germline V gene (reference sequence). TCRbeta libraries were built with three rounds of nested PCR, modified from ARM-PCR. TCRdb re-called the multiplex PCR reads with MiXCR, one entry per CDR3 protein. The sample lists some 77,000 distinct CDR3 sequences, approximately 71% occurring once. General study results and limits: Compared with tumor, normal lung showed significantly lower TCR diversity.

The specimen sequenced was lung tumor tissue. J is TRBJ1-5 and V is TRBV20-1; D not resolved. The TCR comes from a woman between 70 and 85 years old with non-small cell lung cancer. This CDR3 is CSANPSNQPQHF. In DNA, the CDR3 is TGCAGTGCTAACCCTAGCAATCAGCCCCAGCATTTT.